The 14 T cell receptor beta chains below all came from one sample that was sequenced in a study of regulatory T cells in long-lasting Graves disease. Time point in this sample: newly diagnosed GD, antithyroid drugs for less than 3 months. Following extraction of RNA from PBMCs, that RNA was used to make the TCR library. Sequencing libraries for TCR beta were prepared with iRepertoire HTBI primers and Arm-PCR of CDR3 regions. TCRdb analysed the multiplex PCR reads with MiXCR anew, one entry per CDR3 protein. Seen here are more than 400,000 distinct CDR3 sequences, over 15% observed once, and the top ten hold about 10%. The data also belong to a second study, concerning T cells in Graves' hyperthyroidism and ophthalmopathy.

This specimen was peripheral blood mononuclear cells (PBMCs), taken at new diagnosis, from a patient treated with antithyroid drugs. These receptors were collected from a woman aged 30 to 39 with Graves disease.

This clonotype was found many times. This rearrangement joins TRBV6-2 or TRBV6-3 to TRBJ2-1; 11 bases line up with TRBD2. V shed 7 bases and J 5 bases; nucleotides not matched to a gene: 7. The CDR3 consists of 15 residues. Germline V gene sequence: CDR1 MNHEY, CDR2 SVGEGT. CDR3 sequence (DNA): TGTGCCAGCAACCTGGGACTAGCGGCGAACAATGAGCAGTTCTTC. It yields the protein CASNLGLAANNEQFF.

This clonotype was recorded many times. This chain uses TRBV27 with TRBJ2-5; 12 bases fit TRBD2. J gave up 0 bases and V 6 bases, and 5 bases lay outside the gene matches. Germline V gives CDR1 MNHEY, CDR2 SMNVEV (reference sequence). The CDR3 spans 16 residues. CDR3 residues: CASRATSGSYQETQYF. DNA of the CDR3: TGTGCCAGCAGGGCGACTAGCGGGAGTTACCAAGAGACCCAGTACTTC.

This clonotype was detected many times. The CDR3 region has the DNA TGTGCCAGCAGTTTCACGAGAGGGCAGTTGAACACTGAAGCTTTCTTT. This codes for CASSFTRGQLNTEAFF. The chain uses TRBV12-3 or TRBV12-4 and TRBJ1-1; D not certain. Trimming left V 3 bases short and J 0 bases short, with 14 bases between. There are 16 residues in the CDR3.

The chain carries TRBV11-3 and TRBJ2-2; D uncertain. Trimming cost V 1 base and J 13 bases, with 13 bases left between them. Germline V lookup: CDR1 SGHNT, CDR2 YENEEA. The CDR3 loop spans 13 amino acids. Here the CDR3 DNA reads TGTGCCAGCAGCTTAGGTACCCTAGGTGTGCTGTTTTTT. It is translated as CASSLGTLGVLFF.

This clonotype was found many times. The chain combines TRBV6-5 with TRBJ1-3, with TRBD1 as a possible D gene (6 bases). Trimming shortened V by 4 bases and J by 3 bases, and 13 bases separated the two germline ends. This CDR3 has 15 amino acids. CDR1 and CDR2 (germline): MNHEY, SVGAGI. The CDR3: CASSSDRLSGNTIYF. CDR3 in DNA: TGTGCCAGCAGTTCCGACAGGTTGAGTGGAAACACCATATATTTT.

This clonotype occurred many times. The chain uses TRBV7-8 and TRBJ2-7; 13 nucleotides match TRBD2. V lost 5 bases and J lost 6; bases outside the gene matches: 4. CDR1 is SGHVS, CDR2 FQNEAQ, per germline. The CDR3 spans 14 residues. The CDR3 region is CASSTSGRASEQYF. The DNA for the CDR3 is TGTGCCAGCAGCACTAGCGGGAGGGCCTCCGAGCAGTACTTC.

This clonotype was seen ten or more times. This chain links TRBV20-1 with TRBJ2-1; TRBD2 matches 8 bases. The length of the CDR3 is 14 residues. Germline V gene data show CDR1 as DFQATT and CDR2 as SNEGSKA (reference sequence). Trimming at V came to 4 bases and at J to 4 bases, leaving 6 bases not matched to a gene. As DNA, the CDR3 is TGCAGTGCTAATGCCGGGAGGGCTTACAATGAGCAGTTCTTC. Its translation is CSANAGRAYNEQFF.

This clonotype appeared many times. This chain uses TRBV30 with TRBJ1-4; no definite D call. V dropped 0 bases and J dropped 7 bases, with 12 bases sitting between them. Germline CDR1 GTSNPN, CDR2 SVGIG (reference sequence). The CDR3 has 14 residues. As DNA, the CDR3 is TGTGCCTGGAGTGTACGGAGGGTAGTTGAAAAACTGTTTTTT. This codes for CAWSVRRVVEKLFF.

This clonotype was counted ten times or more. The chain has TRBV18 and TRBJ1-2, with 9 positions matching TRBD1. The germline V gene has CDR1 KGHSH and CDR2 LQKENI. The CDR3 spans 14 residues. With 1 base clipped from V and 10 bases from J, the junction kept 7 bases outside the gene matches. The CDR3 DNA follows: TGTGCCAGCTCACCACTCGGGACAGGGATGCACTACACCTTC. It specifies CASSPLGTGMHYTF.

V usage is TRBV10-2 and J usage is TRBJ1-2; unclear D gene. The CDR3 consists of 12 residues. V was trimmed by 8 bases and J by 10 bases, leaving 17 bases between them. In germline, CDR1 is WSHSY, CDR2 SAAADI. As DNA, the CDR3 is TGCGCCAGCTTTGGACGGGCTAGGGTCTACACCTTC. It codes for CASFGRARVYTF.

This clonotype has a handful of counts. The genes are TRBV28 and TRBJ1-6; possible D gene TRBD1, 5 bases. The germline CDR1 and CDR2 sequences are MDHEN and SYDVKM. V was cut by 4 bases and J by 4 bases, with 11 bases left in between. The CDR3 extends over 15 amino acids. The chain's CDR3 is CASSSDRSYNSPLHF. The CDR3 bases are TGTGCCAGCAGTTCTGACAGATCTTATAATTCACCCCTCCACTTT.

This clonotype was observed many times. This rearrangement joins TRBV3-1 to TRBJ2-7; 9 positions agree with TRBD1. The CDR3 totals 15 residues. Germline V gene sequence: CDR1 LGHDT, CDR2 YNNKEL (reference sequence). J was trimmed by 4 bases and V by 6 bases; bases with no gene match: 10. CDR3 coding DNA: TGTGCCAGCAGGAACCACCGGGACAGGGAGTACGAGCAGTACTTC. This sequence encodes CASRNHRDREYEQYF.

V gene TRBV10-3 combines with J gene TRBJ2-1; no firm D call. CDR1 and CDR2 (germline): ENHRY, SYGVKD. Trimming pared 2 bases from V and 3 bases from J, leaving 23 bases between. The CDR3 length is 19 residues. CDR3 protein: CAISEPTMARNGYYNEQFF. Here the CDR3 DNA reads TGTGCCATCAGTGAGCCTACCATGGCCCGAAACGGGTACTACAATGAGCAGTTCTTC.

This clonotype occurred many times. The gene calls are TRBV7-2 and TRBJ1-4, with D unclear. Germline V gene sequence: CDR1 SGHTA, CDR2 FQGNSA. CDR3 length: 14 residues. With 5 bases removed from V and 7 bases from J, the gap between germline ends came to 14 bases. CDR3 residues: CASSPGRRGEKLFF. The CDR3 coding sequence is TGTGCCAGCAGCCCGGGTCGACGGGGTGAAAAACTGTTTTTT.